This TCR beta chain was sequenced in a study of blood T cell repertoires in COVID-19. The overall study: Sources were T cells, B-cell-depleted T cells, or PBMCs; the material itself was cDNA or gDNA.

The germline CDR1 and CDR2 sequences are SGHRS and YFSETQ. V was pared by 3 bases and J by 4 bases, with 11 bases between. This CDR3 has 14 amino acids. Measured with immunoSEQ multiplex PCR; TCRdb has only the in-frame clones, and not every one. Altogether about 170,000 clones are present, approximately 86% being singletons, with the ten largest covering around 7%. This receptor was obtained from a woman aged 40 to 50 with COVID-19, enrolled during active disease. The chain links TRBV5-1 to TRBJ2-1; tentative D call: TRBD2 (5 bases). Sequencing was carried out using peripheral blood. CDR3 bases: TGCGCCAGCAGCTCAGACCGGGATTACAATGAGCAGTTCTTC. As protein: CASSSDRDYNEQFF.